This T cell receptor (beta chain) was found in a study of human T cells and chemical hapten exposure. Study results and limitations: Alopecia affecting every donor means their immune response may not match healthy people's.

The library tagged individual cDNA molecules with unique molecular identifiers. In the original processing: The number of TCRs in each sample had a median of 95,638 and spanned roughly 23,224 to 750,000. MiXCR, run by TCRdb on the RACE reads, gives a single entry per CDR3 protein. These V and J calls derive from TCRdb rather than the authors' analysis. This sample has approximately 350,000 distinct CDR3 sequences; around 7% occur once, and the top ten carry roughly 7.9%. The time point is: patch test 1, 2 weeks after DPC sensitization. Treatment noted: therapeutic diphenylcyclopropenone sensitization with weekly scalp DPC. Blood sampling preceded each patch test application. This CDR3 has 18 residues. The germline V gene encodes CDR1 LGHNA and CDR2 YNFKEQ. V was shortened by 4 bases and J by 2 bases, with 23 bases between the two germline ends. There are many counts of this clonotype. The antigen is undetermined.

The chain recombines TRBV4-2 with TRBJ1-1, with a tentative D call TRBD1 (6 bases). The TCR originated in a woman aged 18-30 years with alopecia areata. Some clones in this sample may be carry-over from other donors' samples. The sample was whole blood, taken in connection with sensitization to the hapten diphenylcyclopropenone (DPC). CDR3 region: CASSPETGFGAENTEAFF. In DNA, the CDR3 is TGTGCCAGCAGCCCAGAGACAGGATTTGGTGCAGAAAACACTGAAGCTTTCTTT.